This T cell receptor (beta chain) was retrieved from a study of shared clonotypes between healthy human individuals. Overall study: The donors, two women and three men, were aged 18 to 49.

There are 15 residues in the CDR3. Germline CDR1 reads SGHNT; CDR2 reads YYREEE (reference sequence). Trimming left V 0 bases short and J 2 bases short, with 10 bases between. A deep-level run was used for the assay. PBMC DNA, left unsorted, was sequenced on ten immunoSEQ deep assay plates. The protocol was immunoSEQ multiplex PCR, while the TCRdb copy is restricted to in-frame clones and leaves out a portion. The table shows fewer than 650,000 clones, with roughly 79% occurring only once. This chain joins TRBV5-4 and TRBJ2-3; tentatively, D is TRBD1 (6 bases). Sequenced input: PBMCs. This clonotype was sampled from a woman aged 40 to 50 in good health. Some clones in this sample may be carry-over from other donors' samples. The CDR3 sequence: CASSLGQAITDTQYF. CDR3 nucleotides: TGTGCCAGCAGCTTGGGACAGGCGATCACAGATACGCAGTATTTT.